This entry is about one T cell receptor (beta chain). Its target is not known. This specimen comes from a study of PD-L1 blockade in urothelial cancer. Overall study: Of prior chemotherapy regimens, patients had received between 0 and 3. It was at 3 weeks (second dose) and 6 weeks after treatment start that blood was analyzed.

Clones were sequenced by immunoSEQ multiplex PCR, and TCRdb holds only the in-frame ones, with some missing. Altogether tens of thousands of clones are present, roughly 76% being singletons, with the ten largest covering 5% to 7%. Overall study results and limits: Below-median pretreatment blood TCR clonality predicted better survival.

Regarding time point: pretreatment peripheral blood. All patients carried locally advanced or metastatic urothelial carcinoma. Germline CDR1 reads MNHNS; CDR2 reads SASEGT. V was cut by 3 bases and J by 10 bases, with 16 bases left in between. The CDR3 sequence is 15 residues long. This chain links TRBV6-1 with TRBJ1-6; weak D call: TRBD1 (6 bases). This sequence was found in a man aged 65-85 years with urothelial cancer. The specimen was PBMCs, collected around atezolizumab (anti-PD-L1) treatment. CDR3 protein: CASSEGQGIGSPLHF. CDR3 DNA: TGTGCCAGCAGTGAGGGGCAGGGGATTGGATCACCCCTCCACTTT.